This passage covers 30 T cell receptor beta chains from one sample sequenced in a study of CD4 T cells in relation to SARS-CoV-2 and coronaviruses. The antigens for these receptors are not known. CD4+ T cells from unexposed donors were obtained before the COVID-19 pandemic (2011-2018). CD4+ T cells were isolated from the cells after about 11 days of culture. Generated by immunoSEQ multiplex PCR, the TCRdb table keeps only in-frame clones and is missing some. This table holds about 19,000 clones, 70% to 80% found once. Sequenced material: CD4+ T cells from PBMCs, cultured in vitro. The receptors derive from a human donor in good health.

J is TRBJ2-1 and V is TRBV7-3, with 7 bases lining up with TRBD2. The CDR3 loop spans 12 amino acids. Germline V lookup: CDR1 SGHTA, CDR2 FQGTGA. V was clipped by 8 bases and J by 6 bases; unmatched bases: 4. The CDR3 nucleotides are TGTGCCAGCGGCTCGGGGGGCAATGAGCAGTTCTTC. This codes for CASGSGGNEQFF.

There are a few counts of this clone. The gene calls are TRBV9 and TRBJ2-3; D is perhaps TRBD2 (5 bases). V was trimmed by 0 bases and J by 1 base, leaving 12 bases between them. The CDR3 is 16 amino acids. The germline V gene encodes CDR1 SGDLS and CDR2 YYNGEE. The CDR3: CASSVDLGEGTDTQYF. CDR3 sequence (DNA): TGTGCCAGCAGCGTAGACTTGGGAGAGGGCACAGATACGCAGTATTTT.

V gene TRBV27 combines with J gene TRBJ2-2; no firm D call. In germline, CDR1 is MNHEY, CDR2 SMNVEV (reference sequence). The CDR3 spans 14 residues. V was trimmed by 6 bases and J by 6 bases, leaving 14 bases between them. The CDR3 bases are TGTGCCAGCAGAATCCTAAGGGAAGCCGGGGAGCTGTTTTTT. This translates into CASRILREAGELFF.

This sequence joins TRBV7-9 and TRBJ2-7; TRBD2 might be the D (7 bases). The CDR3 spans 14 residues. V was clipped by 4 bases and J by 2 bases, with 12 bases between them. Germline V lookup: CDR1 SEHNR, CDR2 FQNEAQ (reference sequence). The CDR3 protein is CASSSRGGPYEQYF. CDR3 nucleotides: TGTGCCAGCAGCTCAAGGGGGGGCCCCTACGAGCAGTACTTC. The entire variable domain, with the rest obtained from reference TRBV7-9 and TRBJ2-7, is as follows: DTGVSQNPRHKITKRGQNVTFRCDPISEHNRLYWYRQTLGQGPEFLTYFQNEAQLEKSRLLSDRFSAERPKGSFSTLEIQRTEQGDSAMYLCASSSRGGPYEQYFGPGTRLTVT.

The DNA of the CDR3 is TGTGCCTGGAGGGGACTAGCTAGCACAGATACGCAGTATTTT. This encodes CAWRGLASTDTQYF. The chain is built from TRBV30 and TRBJ2-3, with TRBD2 matching 9 bases. This CDR3 is 14 amino acids long. CDR1 GTSNPN and CDR2 SVGIG come from the germline V gene (reference sequence). Losses at the gene ends were 3 bases for V and 0 bases for J; bases not matched to a gene: 1.

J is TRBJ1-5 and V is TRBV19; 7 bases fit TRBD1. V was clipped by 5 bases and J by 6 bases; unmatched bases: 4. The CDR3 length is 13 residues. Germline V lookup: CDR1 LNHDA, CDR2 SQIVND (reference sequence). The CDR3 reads CASSPDRAQPQHF. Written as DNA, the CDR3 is TGTGCCAGTAGTCCCGACAGGGCTCAGCCCCAGCATTTT. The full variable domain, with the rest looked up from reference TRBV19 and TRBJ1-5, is DGGITQSPKYLFRKEGQNVTLSCEQNLNHDAMYWYRQDPGQGLRLIYYSQIVNDFQKGDIAEGYSVSREKKESFPLTVTSAQKNPTAFYLCASSPDRAQPQHFGDGTRLSIL.

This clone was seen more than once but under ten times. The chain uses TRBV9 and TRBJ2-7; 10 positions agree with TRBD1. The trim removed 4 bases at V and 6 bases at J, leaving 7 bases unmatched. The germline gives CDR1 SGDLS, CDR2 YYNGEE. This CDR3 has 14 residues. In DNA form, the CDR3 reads TGTGCCAGCAGCCCCCGAAGGACAGGGGGCGAGCAGTACTTC. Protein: CASSPRRTGGEQYF.

This CDR3 is CASSVEGGSMETQYF. The CDR3 region has the DNA TGTGCCAGCAGCGTAGAGGGCGGGAGTATGGAGACCCAGTACTTC. The chain uses TRBV9 and TRBJ2-5; 7 nucleotides match TRBD2. CDR3 size: 15 residues. The germline V gene has CDR1 SGDLS and CDR2 YYNGEE. V lost 0 bases, J lost 5 bases, and 7 bases stayed unmatched.

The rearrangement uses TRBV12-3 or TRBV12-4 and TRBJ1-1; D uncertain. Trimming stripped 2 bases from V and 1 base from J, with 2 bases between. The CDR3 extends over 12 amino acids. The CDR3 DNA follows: TGTGCCAGCAGTTTAAAGAACACTGAAGCTTTCTTT. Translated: CASSLKNTEAFF.

The CDR3 DNA reads TGTGCCTGGAGTACACCGGGACAGGGGGTCCAGCCCCAGCATTTT. Encoded protein: CAWSTPGQGVQPQHF. The chain carries TRBV30 and TRBJ1-5; TRBD1 aligns across 11 bases. From germline, CDR1 is GTSNPN and CDR2 SVGIG (reference sequence). With V trimmed by 2 bases and J by 7 bases, 7 bases remained unmatched. The CDR3 sequence is 15 residues long. Full variable domain (outside the CDR3, taken from reference TRBV30 and TRBJ1-5): SQTIHQWPATLVQPVGSPLSLECTVEGTSNPNLYWYRQAAGRGLQLLFYSVGIGQISSEVPQNLSASRPQDRQFILSSKKLLLSDSGFYLCAWSTPGQGVQPQHFGDGTRLSIL.

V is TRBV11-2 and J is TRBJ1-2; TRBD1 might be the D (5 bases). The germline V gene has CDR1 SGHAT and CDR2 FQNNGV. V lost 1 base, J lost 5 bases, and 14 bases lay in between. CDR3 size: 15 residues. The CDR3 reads CASSLAGDALYGYTF. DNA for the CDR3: TGTGCCAGCAGCTTAGCGGGGGACGCCTTATATGGCTACACCTTC.

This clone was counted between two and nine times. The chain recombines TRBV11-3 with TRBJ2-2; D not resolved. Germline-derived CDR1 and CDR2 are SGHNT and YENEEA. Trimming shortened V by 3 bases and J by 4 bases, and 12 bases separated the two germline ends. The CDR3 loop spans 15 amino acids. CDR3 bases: TGTGCCAGCAGCTTCGAAGCGCCGAGCACCGGGGAGCTGTTTTTT. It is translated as CASSFEAPSTGELFF.

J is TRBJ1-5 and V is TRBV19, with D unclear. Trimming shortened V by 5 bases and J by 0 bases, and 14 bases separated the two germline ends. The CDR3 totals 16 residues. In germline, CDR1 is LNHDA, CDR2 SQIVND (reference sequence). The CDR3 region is CASSLARIISNQPQHF. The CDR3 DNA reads TGTGCCAGTAGTCTGGCCAGGATTATTAGCAATCAGCCCCAGCATTTT.

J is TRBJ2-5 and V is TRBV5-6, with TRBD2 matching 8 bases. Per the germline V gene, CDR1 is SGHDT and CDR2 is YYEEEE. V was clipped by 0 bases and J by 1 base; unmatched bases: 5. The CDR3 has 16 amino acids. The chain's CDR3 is CASSLVLAGPQETQYF. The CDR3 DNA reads TGTGCCAGCAGCTTGGTTCTAGCGGGTCCCCAAGAGACCCAGTACTTC. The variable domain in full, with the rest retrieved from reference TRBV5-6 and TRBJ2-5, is DAGVTQSPTHLIKTRGQQVTLRCSPKSGHDTVSWYQQALGQGPQFIFQYYEEEERQRGNFPDRFSGHQFPNYSSELNVNALLLGDSALYLCASSLVLAGPQETQYFGPGTRLLVL.

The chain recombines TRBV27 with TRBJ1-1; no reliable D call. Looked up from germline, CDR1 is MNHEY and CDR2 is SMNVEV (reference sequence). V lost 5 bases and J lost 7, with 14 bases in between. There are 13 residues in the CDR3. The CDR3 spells CASSPMWVDEAFF. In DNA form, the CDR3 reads TGTGCCAGCAGTCCCATGTGGGTAGATGAAGCTTTCTTT.

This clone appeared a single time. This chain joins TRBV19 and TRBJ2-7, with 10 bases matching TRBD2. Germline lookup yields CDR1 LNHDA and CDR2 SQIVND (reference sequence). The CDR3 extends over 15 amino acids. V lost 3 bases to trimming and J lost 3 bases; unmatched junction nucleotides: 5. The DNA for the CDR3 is TGTGCCAGTAGTATCCTAGCGGGAGTTCGCTACGAGCAGTACTTC. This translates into CASSILAGVRYEQYF.

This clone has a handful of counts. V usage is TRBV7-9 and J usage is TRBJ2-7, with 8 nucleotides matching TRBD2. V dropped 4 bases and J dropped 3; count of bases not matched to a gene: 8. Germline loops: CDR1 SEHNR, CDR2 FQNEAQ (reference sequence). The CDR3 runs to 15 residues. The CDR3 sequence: CASSYSGNPNYEQYF. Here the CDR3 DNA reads TGTGCCAGCAGCTATAGCGGGAACCCCAACTACGAGCAGTACTTC.

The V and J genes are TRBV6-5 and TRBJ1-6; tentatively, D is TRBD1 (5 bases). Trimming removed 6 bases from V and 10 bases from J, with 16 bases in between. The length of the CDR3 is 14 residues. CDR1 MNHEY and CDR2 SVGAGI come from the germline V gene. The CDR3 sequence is CASRSSGGESPLHF. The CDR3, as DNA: TGTGCCAGCAGGTCTTCGGGAGGGGAGTCACCCCTCCACTTT.

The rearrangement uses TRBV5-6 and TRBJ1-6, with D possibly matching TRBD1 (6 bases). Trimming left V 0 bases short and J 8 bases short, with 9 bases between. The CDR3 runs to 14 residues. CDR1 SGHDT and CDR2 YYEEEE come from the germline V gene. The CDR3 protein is CASSLGQVHSPLHF. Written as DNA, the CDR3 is TGTGCCAGCAGCTTGGGACAGGTTCATTCACCCCTCCACTTT.

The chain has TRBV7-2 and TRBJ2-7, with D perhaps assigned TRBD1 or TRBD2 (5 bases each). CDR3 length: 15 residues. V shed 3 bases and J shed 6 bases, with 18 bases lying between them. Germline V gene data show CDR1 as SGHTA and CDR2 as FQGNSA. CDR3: CASSFNQGKGTEQYF. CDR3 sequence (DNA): TGTGCCAGCAGCTTTAATCAGGGAAAGGGGACCGAGCAGTACTTC.

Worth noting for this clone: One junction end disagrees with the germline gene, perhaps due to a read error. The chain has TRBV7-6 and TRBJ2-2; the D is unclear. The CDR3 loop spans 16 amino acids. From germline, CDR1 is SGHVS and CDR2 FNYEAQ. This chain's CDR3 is CASSLARLENNGELFF. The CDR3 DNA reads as TGTGCCAGCAGCTTAGCGCGACTCGAAAACAACGGGGAGCTGTTTTTT. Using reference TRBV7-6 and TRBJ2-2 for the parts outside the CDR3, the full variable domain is GAGVSQSPRYKVTKRGQDVALRCDPISGHVSLYWYRQALGQGPEFLTYFNYEAQQDKSGLPNDRFSAERPEGSISTLTIQRTEQRDSAMYRCASSLARLENNGELFFGEGSRLTVL.

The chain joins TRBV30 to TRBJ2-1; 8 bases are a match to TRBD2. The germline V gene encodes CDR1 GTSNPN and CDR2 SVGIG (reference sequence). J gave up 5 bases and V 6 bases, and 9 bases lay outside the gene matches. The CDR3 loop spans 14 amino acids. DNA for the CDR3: TGTGCCTGCCCTCGAGTTAGCGGGAACAATGAGCAGTTCTTC. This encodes CACPRVSGNNEQFF.

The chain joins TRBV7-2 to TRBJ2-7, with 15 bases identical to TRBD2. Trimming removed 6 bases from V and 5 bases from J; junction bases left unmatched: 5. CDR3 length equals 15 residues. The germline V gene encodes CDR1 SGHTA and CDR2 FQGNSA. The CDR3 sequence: CASSSGLAGGHEQYF. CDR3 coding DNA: TGTGCCAGCAGTTCTGGACTAGCGGGAGGGCACGAGCAGTACTTC.

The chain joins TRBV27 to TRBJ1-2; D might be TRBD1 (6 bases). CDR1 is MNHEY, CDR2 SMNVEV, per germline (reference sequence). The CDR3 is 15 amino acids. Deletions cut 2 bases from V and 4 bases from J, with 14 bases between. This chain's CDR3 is CASSLPGAHFYGYTF. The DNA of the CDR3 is TGTGCCAGCAGTTTACCGGGGGCCCATTTCTATGGCTACACCTTC.

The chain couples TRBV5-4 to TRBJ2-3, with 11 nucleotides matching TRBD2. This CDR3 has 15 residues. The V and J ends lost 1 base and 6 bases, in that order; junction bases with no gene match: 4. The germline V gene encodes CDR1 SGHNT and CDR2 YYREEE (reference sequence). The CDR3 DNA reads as TGTGCCAGCAGCTTGTCACTAGCGGGAGAGGATACGCAGTATTTT. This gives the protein CASSLSLAGEDTQYF. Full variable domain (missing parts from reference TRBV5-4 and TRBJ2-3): ETGVTQSPTHLIKTRGQQVTLRCSSQSGHNTVSWYQQALGQGPQFIFQYYREEENGRGNFPPRFSGLQFPNYSSELNVNALELDDSALYLCASSLSLAGEDTQYFGPGTRLTVL.

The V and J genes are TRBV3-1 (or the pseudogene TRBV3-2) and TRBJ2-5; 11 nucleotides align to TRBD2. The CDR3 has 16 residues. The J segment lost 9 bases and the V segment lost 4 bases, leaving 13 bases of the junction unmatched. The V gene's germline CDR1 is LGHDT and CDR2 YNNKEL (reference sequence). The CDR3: CASSPLAGGGPAAQYF. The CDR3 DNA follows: TGTGCCAGCAGCCCCCTAGCGGGGGGAGGTCCCGCGGCCCAGTACTTC.

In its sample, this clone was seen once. CDR3 DNA sequence: TGCGCCAGCAGCTTGGAAAGGGGTAACTATGGCTACACCTTC. It yields the protein CASSLERGNYGYTF. The gene calls are TRBV5-1 and TRBJ1-2; D may be TRBD1 (5 bases). The CDR3 runs to 14 residues. V was trimmed by 0 bases and J by 1 base, leaving 7 bases between them. The germline gives CDR1 SGHRS, CDR2 YFSETQ.

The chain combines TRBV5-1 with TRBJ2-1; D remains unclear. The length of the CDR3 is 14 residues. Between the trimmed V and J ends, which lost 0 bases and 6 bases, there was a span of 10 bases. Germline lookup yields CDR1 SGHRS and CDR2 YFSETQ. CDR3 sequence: CASSLAPTSNEQFF. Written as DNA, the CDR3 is TGCGCCAGCAGCTTGGCACCGACCTCCAATGAGCAGTTCTTC.

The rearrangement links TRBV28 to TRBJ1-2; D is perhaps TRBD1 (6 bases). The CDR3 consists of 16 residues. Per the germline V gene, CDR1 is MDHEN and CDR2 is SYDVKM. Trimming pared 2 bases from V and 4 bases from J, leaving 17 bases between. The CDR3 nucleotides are TGTGCCAGCAGTTTAGAGCCTCTGACAGGAATCTATGGCTACACCTTC. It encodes CASSLEPLTGIYGYTF.

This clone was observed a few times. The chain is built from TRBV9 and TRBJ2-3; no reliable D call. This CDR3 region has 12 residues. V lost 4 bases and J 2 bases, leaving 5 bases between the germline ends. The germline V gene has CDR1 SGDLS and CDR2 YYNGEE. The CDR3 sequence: CASSLNTDTQYF. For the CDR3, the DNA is TGTGCCAGCAGCTTAAACACAGATACGCAGTATTTT.